The clone carrying this T cell receptor (beta chain) has only a few counts. The sample is drawn from a study of early T cells in non-severe SARS-CoV-2 infection. Per germline, CDR1 SGHTA and CDR2 FQGNSA. The CDR3 loop spans 11 amino acids. V lost 6 bases, J lost 4 bases, and 5 bases lay in between. Via MiXCR, TCRdb re-called the 5' RACE reads, giving one row per CDR3 protein. The data contain more than 80,000 distinct CDR3 sequences, approximately 14% of them singletons. The chain joins TRBV7-2 to TRBJ2-3; no clear D. Sequences were obtained from whole blood. The TCR comes from an adult who was a healthcare worker with PCR-confirmed SARS-CoV-2 infection or an uninfected control (not recorded which). CDR3: CASRGPDTQYF. The CDR3 nucleotides are TGTGCCAGCAGAGGGCCAGATACGCAGTATTTT.